Below are 6 T cell receptor beta chains sequenced from a single sample in a study of blood T cell repertoires in COVID-19. Generated by immunoSEQ multiplex PCR, the TCRdb table keeps only in-frame clones and is missing some. The profile shows 160,000 or so clones, less than 90% of them singletons. Sequenced material: PBMCs or T cells enriched from blood (not recorded which). All receptors derive from a human donor with acute COVID-19. The donor label of this sample is uncertain.

The rearrangement joins TRBV7-2 to TRBJ2-2; 7 positions agree with TRBD1. Germline-derived CDR1 and CDR2 are SGHTA and FQGNSA. The trim removed 6 bases at V and 4 bases at J, leaving 5 bases unmatched. The CDR3 spans 14 residues. CDR3 nucleotides: TGTGCCAGCAGACGAGACAGGGCCACCGGGGAGCTGTTTTTT. Its translation is CASRRDRATGELFF.

V and J are TRBV18 and TRBJ2-3, with 10 bases matching TRBD2. Germline values: CDR1 KGHSH, CDR2 LQKENI. V was pared by 3 bases and J by 5 bases, with 8 bases of the junction left unmatched. The CDR3 consists of 16 residues. CDR3: CASSPIVLAGKDTQYF. CDR3 DNA: TGTGCCAGCTCACCTATTGTACTAGCGGGGAAAGATACGCAGTATTTT.

The chain's CDR3 is CASSYAGARREQFF. The CDR3 region has the DNA TGTGCCAGTAGCTATGCGGGGGCCAGGCGGGAGCAGTTCTTC. V gene TRBV19 combines with J gene TRBJ2-1; TRBD2 is a possible D gene (7 bases). The CDR3 runs 14 residues. Trimming left V 6 bases short and J 10 bases short, with 19 bases between. Germline V CDR1 and CDR2: LNHDA, SQIVND (reference sequence).

This chain links TRBV18 with TRBJ2-2, with a tentative D call TRBD1 (5 bases). Germline lookup yields CDR1 KGHSH and CDR2 LQKENI. Trimming left V 2 bases short and J 1 base short, with 14 bases between. The CDR3 extends over 17 amino acids. The CDR3 DNA reads as TGTGCCAGCTCACCATCCGGACACATGAGGAACACCGGGGAGCTGTTTTTT. It encodes CASSPSGHMRNTGELFF.

The gene calls are TRBV7-3 and TRBJ2-1; TRBD2 matches 8 bases. The length of the CDR3 is 13 residues. Unmatched junction bases numbered 4, after V lost 5 bases and J lost 7 bases. Germline V gene data show CDR1 as SGHTA and CDR2 as FQGTGA. CDR3 bases: TGTGCCAGCAGCCTTAGCGGGGATAATGAGCAGTTCTTC. This gives the protein CASSLSGDNEQFF.

This clone has only one observation. This chain links TRBV7-9 with TRBJ2-3; 8 nucleotides align to TRBD1. CDR1 and CDR2 from the germline V gene are SEHNR and FQNEAQ (reference sequence). The CDR3 consists of 16 residues. With V trimmed by 6 bases and J by 6 bases, 14 bases remained unmatched. The CDR3 spells CASSPRDRQGSDTQYF. The CDR3 DNA sequence: TGTGCCAGCAGTCCGCGGGACAGGCAGGGTTCGGATACGCAGTATTTT.